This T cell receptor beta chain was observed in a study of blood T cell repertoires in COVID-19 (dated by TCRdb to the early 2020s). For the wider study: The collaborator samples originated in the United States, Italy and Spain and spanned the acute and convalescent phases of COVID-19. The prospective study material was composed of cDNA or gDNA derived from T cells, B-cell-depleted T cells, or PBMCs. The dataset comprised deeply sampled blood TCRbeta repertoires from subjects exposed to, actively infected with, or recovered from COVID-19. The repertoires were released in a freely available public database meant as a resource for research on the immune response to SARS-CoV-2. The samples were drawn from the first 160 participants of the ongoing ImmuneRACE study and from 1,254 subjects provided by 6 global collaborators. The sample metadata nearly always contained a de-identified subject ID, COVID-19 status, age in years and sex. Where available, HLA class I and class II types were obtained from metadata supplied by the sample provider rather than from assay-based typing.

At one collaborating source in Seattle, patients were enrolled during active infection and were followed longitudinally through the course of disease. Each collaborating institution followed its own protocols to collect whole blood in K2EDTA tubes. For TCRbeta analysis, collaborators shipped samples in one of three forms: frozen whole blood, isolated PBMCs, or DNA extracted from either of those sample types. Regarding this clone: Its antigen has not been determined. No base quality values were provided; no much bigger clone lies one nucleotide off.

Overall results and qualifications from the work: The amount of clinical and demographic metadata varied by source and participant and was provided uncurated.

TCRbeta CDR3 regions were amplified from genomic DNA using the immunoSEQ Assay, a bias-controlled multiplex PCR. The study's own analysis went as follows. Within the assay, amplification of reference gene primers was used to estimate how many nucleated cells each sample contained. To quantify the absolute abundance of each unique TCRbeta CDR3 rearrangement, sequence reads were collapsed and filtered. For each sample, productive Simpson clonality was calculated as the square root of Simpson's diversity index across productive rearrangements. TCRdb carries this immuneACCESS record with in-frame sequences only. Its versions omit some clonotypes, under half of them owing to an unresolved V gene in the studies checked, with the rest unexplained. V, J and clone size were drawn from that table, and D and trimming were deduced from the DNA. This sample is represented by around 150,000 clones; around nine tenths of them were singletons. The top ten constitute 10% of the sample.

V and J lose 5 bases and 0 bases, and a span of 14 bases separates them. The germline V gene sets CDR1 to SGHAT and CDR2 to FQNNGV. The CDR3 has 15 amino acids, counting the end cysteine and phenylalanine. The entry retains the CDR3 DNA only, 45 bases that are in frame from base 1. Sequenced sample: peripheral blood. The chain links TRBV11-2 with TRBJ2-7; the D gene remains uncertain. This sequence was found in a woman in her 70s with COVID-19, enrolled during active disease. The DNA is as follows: TGTGCCAGCAGCGCCGTGCGATTCTCCTCCTACGAGCAGTACTTC. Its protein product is CASSAVRFSSYEQYF.